This T cell receptor (beta chain) was captured in a study of OX40 agonist ivuxolimab in advanced cancers. As for the study in general: Approximately 40% of patients had received prior checkpoint inhibitor therapy.

This clone was seen only once. Individuals having autoimmune disease history or systemic immunosuppression were not enrolled. Blood samples were obtained at baseline, cycle 4 day 1, and cycle 7 day 1. TCRdb keeps only in-frame clones here, not all; method: immunoSEQ multiplex PCR. The data hold about 76,000 clones, with about 85% observed a single time. The specimen was CD4+ or CD8+ T cells sorted from blood, collected in a trial of the OX40 agonist ivuxolimab. The origin of this receptor is an adult with an advanced solid tumor such as melanoma, head and neck, liver or kidney cancer.

The CDR3 DNA sequence: TGTGCCAGCAGCTTAGCCCCCGGCGCCCGGGCTTTCTTT. It translates to CASSLAPGARAFF. The chain couples TRBV7-2 to TRBJ1-1; no firm D call. The germline gives CDR1 SGHTA, CDR2 FQGNSA. This CDR3 is built from 13 residues. V was pared by 0 bases and J by 11 bases, with 13 bases between.